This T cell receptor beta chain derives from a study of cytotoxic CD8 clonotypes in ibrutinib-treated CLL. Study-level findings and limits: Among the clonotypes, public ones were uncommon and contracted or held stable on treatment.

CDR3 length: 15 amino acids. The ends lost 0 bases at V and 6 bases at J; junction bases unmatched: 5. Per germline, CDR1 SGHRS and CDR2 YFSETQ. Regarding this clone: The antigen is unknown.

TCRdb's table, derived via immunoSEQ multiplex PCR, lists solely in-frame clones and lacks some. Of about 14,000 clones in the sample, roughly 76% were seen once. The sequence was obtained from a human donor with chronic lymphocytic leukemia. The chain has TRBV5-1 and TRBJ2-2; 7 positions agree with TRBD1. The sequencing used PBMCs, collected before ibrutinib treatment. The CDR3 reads CASSLGGGEAGELFF. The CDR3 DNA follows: TGCGCCAGCAGCTTGGGAGGGGGCGAGGCCGGGGAGCTGTTTTTT. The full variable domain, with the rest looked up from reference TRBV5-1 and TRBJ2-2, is KAGVTQTPRYLIKTRGQQVTLSCSPISGHRSVSWYQQTPGQGLQFLFEYFSETQRNKGNFPGRFSGRQFSNSRSEMNVSTLELGDSALYLCASSLGGGEAGELFFGEGSRLTVL.